This T cell receptor (beta chain) is drawn from a study of blood T cell repertoires in COVID-19. Study-wide context: Sites in the United States, Italy and Spain provided acute and convalescent COVID-19 samples. T cells, B-cell-depleted T cells, or PBMCs provided the cDNA or gDNA that served as material.

In the original processing: For nucleated cells, counts were estimated from reference gene primer amplification. Libraries were prepared by immunoSEQ multiplex PCR; TCRdb keeps only in-frame clonotypes and omits some of them. For V, J and clone size, that table is used; D and trimming come from the DNA. The data contain hundreds of thousands of clones, 89% of them singletons. Germline lookup yields CDR1 MNHEY and CDR2 SMNVEV (reference sequence). Losses at the gene ends were 1 base for V and 4 bases for J; bases not matched to a gene: 2. The CDR3 extends over 15 amino acids. The Seattle site enrolled patients during active infection and followed them longitudinally.

The genes are TRBV27 and TRBJ2-3; 10 bases align to TRBD2. The sample comprised peripheral blood. The sequence was obtained from a man younger than 35 with COVID-19, enrolled during active disease. CDR3 region: CASSLLLAGSDTQYF. As DNA, the CDR3 is TGTGCCAGCAGTTTATTACTAGCGGGGTCAGATACGCAGTATTTT.